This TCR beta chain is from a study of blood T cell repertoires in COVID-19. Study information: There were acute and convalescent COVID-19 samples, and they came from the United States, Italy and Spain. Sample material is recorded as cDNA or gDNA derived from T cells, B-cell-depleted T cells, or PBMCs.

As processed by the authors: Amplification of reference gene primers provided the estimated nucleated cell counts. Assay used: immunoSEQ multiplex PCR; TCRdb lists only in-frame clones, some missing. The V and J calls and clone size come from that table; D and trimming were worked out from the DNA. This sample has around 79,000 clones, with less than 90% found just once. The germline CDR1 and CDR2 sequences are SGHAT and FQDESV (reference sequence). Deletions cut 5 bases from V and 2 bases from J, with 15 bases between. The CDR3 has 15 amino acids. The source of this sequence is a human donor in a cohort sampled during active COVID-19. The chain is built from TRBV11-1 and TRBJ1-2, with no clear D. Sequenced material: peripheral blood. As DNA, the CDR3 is TGTGCCAGCAGCCGGATGACGGGGATGAACTATGGCTACACCTTC. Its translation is CASSRMTGMNYGYTF.